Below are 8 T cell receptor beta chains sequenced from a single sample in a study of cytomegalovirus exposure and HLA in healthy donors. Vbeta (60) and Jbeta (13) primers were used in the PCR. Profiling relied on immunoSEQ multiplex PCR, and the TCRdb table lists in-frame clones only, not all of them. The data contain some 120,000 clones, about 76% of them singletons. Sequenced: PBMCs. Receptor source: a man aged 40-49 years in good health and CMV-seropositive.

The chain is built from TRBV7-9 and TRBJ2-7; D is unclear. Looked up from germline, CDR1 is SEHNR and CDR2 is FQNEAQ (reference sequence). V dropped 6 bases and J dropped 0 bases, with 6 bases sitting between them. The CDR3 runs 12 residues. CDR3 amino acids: CASRGPSYEQYF. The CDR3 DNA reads TGTGCCAGCAGGGGCCCCTCCTACGAGCAGTACTTC.

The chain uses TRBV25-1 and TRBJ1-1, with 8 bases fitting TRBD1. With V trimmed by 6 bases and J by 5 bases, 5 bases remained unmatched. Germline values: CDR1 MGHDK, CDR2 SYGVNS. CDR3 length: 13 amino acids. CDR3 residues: CASRDRVGTEAFF. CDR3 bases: TGTGCCAGCAGGGACAGGGTGGGAACTGAAGCTTTCTTT. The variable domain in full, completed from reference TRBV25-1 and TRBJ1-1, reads EADIYQTPRYLVIGTGKKITLECSQTMGHDKMYWYQQDPGMELHLIHYSYGVNSTEKGDLSSESTVSRIRTEHFPLTLESARPSHTSQYLCASRDRVGTEAFFGQGTRLTVV.

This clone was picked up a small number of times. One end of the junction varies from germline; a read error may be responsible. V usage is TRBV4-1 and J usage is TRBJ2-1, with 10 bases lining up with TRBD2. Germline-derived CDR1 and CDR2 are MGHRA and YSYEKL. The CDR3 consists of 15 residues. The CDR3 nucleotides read TGTGCCAGCAGCCCCAAGCGGGGGGGCATAGATGAGCAGTTCTTC. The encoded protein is CASSPKRGGIDEQFF.

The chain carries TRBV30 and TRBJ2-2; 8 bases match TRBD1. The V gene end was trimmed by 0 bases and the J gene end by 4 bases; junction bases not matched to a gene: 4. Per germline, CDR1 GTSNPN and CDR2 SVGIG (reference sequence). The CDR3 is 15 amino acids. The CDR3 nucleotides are TGTGCCTGGAGTGTGGCAGGGGGCTTCACCGGGGAGCTGTTTTTT. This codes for CAWSVAGGFTGELFF.

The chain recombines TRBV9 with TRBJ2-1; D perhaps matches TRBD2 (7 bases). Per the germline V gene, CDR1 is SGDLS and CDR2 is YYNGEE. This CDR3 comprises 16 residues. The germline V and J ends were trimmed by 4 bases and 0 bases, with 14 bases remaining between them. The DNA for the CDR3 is TGTGCCAGCAGCCCAAAGGGGGGGTTCTCCTACAATGAGCAGTTCTTC. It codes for CASSPKGGFSYNEQFF.

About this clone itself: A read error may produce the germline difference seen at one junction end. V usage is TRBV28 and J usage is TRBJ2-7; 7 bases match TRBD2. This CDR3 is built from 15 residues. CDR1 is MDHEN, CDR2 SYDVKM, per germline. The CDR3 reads CANSSSGGGYYEQYF. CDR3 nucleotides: TGTGCCAACAGTTCCTCTGGGGGGGGATATTACGAGCAGTACTTC. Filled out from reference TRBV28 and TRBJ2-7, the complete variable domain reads DVKVTQSSRYLVKRTGEKVFLECVQDMDHENMFWYRQDPGLGLRLIYFSYDVKMKEKGDIPEGYSVSREKKERFSLILESASTNQTSMYLCANSSSGGGYYEQYFGPGTRLTVT.

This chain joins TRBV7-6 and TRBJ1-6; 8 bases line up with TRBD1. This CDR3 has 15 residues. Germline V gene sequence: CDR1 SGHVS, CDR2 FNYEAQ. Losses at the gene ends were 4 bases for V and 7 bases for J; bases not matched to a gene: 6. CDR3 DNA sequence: TGTGCCAGCAGCTCCAGACAGGGGCAAAATTCACCCCTCCACTTT. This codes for CASSSRQGQNSPLHF.

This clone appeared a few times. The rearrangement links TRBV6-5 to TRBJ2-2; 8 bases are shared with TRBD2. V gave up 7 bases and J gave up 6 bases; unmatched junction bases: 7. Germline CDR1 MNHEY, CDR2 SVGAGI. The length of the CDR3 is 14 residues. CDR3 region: CASNIGLASGELFF. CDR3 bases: TGTGCCAGCAACATAGGACTAGCTTCCGGGGAGCTGTTTTTT.